This paragraph covers one TCR beta chain sequence. The data were taken from a study of technical replicates of blood from several donors. Sequencing used immunoSEQ multiplex PCR; TCRdb keeps in-frame clones, though not all of them. The sample includes roughly 68,000 clones, 95% to 97% of them seen just once. Trimming removed 0 bases at V and 3 bases at J, with 9 bases between. CDR3 length equals 14 residues. The germline V gene has CDR1 SGHRS and CDR2 YFSETQ. The sequence came from a human donor in good health. Specimen: T cells isolated from PBMCs. The rearrangement links TRBV5-1 to TRBJ1-2; D is unresolved. The CDR3 spells CASSLESADYGYTF. The CDR3 region has the DNA TGCGCCAGCAGCTTGGAAAGTGCGGACTATGGCTACACCTTC. The full variable domain, in which reference TRBV5-1 and TRBJ1-2 provide the parts outside the CDR3, is KAGVTQTPRYLIKTRGQQVTLSCSPISGHRSVSWYQQTPGQGLQFLFEYFSETQRNKGNFPGRFSGRQFSNSRSEMNVSTLELGDSALYLCASSLESADYGYTFGSGTRLTVV.